Following are 13 T cell receptor beta chains from one sample sequenced in a study of blood T cell repertoires in COVID-19. Libraries were prepared by immunoSEQ multiplex PCR; TCRdb keeps only in-frame clonotypes and omits some of them. The table records tens of thousands of clones, around 80% of them present only once. The specimen was peripheral blood. These receptors originate from a woman older than 75 with acute or convalescent COVID-19.

The V call is TRBV28, the J call TRBJ2-5, with D possibly being TRBD1 (6 bases). Trimming cost V 3 bases and J 1 base, with 18 bases left between them. CDR1 and CDR2 from the germline V gene are MDHEN and SYDVKM. The CDR3 loop spans 17 amino acids. The chain's CDR3 is CASSFFLGAFGQETQYF. In DNA, the CDR3 is TGTGCCAGCAGTTTTTTCTTGGGGGCGTTCGGCCAAGAGACCCAGTACTTC. Filled out from reference TRBV28 and TRBJ2-5, the complete variable domain reads DVKVTQSSRYLVKRTGEKVFLECVQDMDHENMFWYRQDPGLGLRLIYFSYDVKMKEKGDIPEGYSVSREKKERFSLILESASTNQTSMYLCASSFFLGAFGQETQYFGPGTRLLVL.

J is TRBJ2-7 and V is TRBV12-5; TRBD1 agrees at 9 bases. V shed 5 bases, J shed 5 bases, and the junction held 7 bases outside the gene matches. This CDR3 is built from 14 residues. CDR1 is LGHNT, CDR2 FRNRAP, per germline. The CDR3 sequence is CASGLDRGSDEQYF. CDR3 sequence (DNA): TGTGCTAGTGGTCTGGACAGGGGAAGCGACGAGCAGTACTTC.

This clone was detected only once. The gene calls are TRBV7-9 and TRBJ2-5; D perhaps matches TRBD1 (5 bases). Germline lookup yields CDR1 SEHNR and CDR2 FQNEAQ (reference sequence). The CDR3 totals 15 residues. V dropped 5 bases and J dropped 4 bases, with 17 bases sitting between them. As DNA, the CDR3 is TGTGCCAGCAGCCCAGTTCCAGGGATCGGAGAGACCCAGTACTTC. This translates into CASSPVPGIGETQYF. The variable domain in full, completed from reference TRBV7-9 and TRBJ2-5, reads DTGVSQNPRHKITKRGQNVTFRCDPISEHNRLYWYRQTLGQGPEFLTYFQNEAQLEKSRLLSDRFSAERPKGSFSTLEIQRTEQGDSAMYLCASSPVPGIGETQYFGPGTRLLVL.

The chain links TRBV19 to TRBJ2-5, with a tentative D call TRBD2 (5 bases). CDR1 is LNHDA, CDR2 SQIVND, per germline (reference sequence). V lost 2 bases and J 5 bases, leaving 15 bases between the germline ends. The CDR3 extends over 15 amino acids. CDR3 protein: CASSIWLAYGETQYF. The CDR3 DNA sequence: TGTGCCAGTAGTATATGGCTAGCCTATGGCGAGACCCAGTACTTC.

The sample holds a few counts of this clone. This chain links TRBV11-2 with TRBJ1-2; 7 bases line up with TRBD1. Per the germline V gene, CDR1 is SGHAT and CDR2 is FQNNGV. The CDR3 extends over 13 amino acids. V lost 4 bases, J lost 2 bases, and 1 base stayed unmatched. CDR3 protein: CASSSTGNYGYTF. CDR3 sequence (DNA): TGTGCCAGCAGCTCGACAGGGAACTATGGCTACACCTTC.

Only one count was recorded for this clone. The CDR3: CASSLIVARGAALDGYTF. In DNA, the CDR3 is TGTGCCAGCAGCTTAATCGTAGCTCGGGGGGCTGCGTTGGATGGCTACACCTTC. This chain connects TRBV7-2 to TRBJ1-2, with D possibly being TRBD1 (6 bases). The V end lost 2 bases, the J end lost 6 bases, and 25 bases lay between the germline ends. The CDR3 is made up of 18 amino acids. Germline-derived CDR1 and CDR2 are SGHTA and FQGNSA.

The rearrangement links TRBV29-1 to TRBJ1-6, with 7 positions matching TRBD1. V shed 4 bases and J 8 bases; nucleotides not matched to a gene: 5. The CDR3 runs to 13 residues. The germline CDR1 and CDR2 sequences are SQVTM and ANQGSEA. CDR3 sequence reads: CSVAVGGDSPLHF. In DNA form, the CDR3 reads TGCAGCGTTGCTGTAGGGGGCGATTCACCCCTCCACTTT.

The V gene is TRBV4-1, the J gene TRBJ2-7; 7 positions match TRBD1. The CDR3 contains 19 residues. Trimming removed 1 base from V and 4 bases from J; junction bases left unmatched: 19. CDR1 and CDR2 from the germline V gene are MGHRA and YSYEKL. The CDR3 sequence: CASSQGPQQGSKKPYEQYF. In nucleotides, the CDR3 is TGCGCCAGCAGCCAAGGGCCCCAACAGGGGAGTAAAAAACCTTACGAGCAGTACTTC.

The chain recombines TRBV27 with TRBJ2-6; the match to TRBD2 covers 7 bases. This CDR3 comprises 18 residues. CDR1 is MNHEY and CDR2 is SMNVEV in the germline V gene (reference sequence). With 1 base clipped from V and 0 bases from J, the junction kept 6 bases outside the gene matches. The CDR3 here is CASSLYGDYPSGANVLTF. CDR3 DNA sequence: TGTGCCAGCAGTTTATACGGGGACTACCCCTCTGGGGCCAACGTCCTGACTTTC.

Notes on this clone: At the DNA level, this CDR3 is encoded by other sequences in the same sample as well. The gene calls are TRBV5-1 and TRBJ1-5; D is unresolved. Germline V lookup: CDR1 SGHRS, CDR2 YFSETQ. Trimming shortened V by 2 bases and J by 0 bases, and 9 bases separated the two germline ends. This CDR3 spans 15 amino acids. The CDR3 nucleotides are TGCGCCAGCAGCTTAGGCGGGGATAGCAATCAGCCCCAGCATTTT. The encoded protein is CASSLGGDSNQPQHF.

The gene calls are TRBV3-1 (or the pseudogene TRBV3-2) and TRBJ1-3; a weak D match, TRBD1 (5 bases). The CDR3 is 16 residues long. Trimming took off 4 bases at V and 4 bases at J, with 17 bases between the two ends. Germline CDR1 reads LGHDT; CDR2 reads YNNKEL (reference sequence). Here the CDR3 DNA reads TGTGCCAGCAGCCCTCTGCGGGGGAGGGCCGGAAACACCATATATTTT. Translating gives CASSPLRGRAGNTIYF.

This chain connects TRBV5-1 to TRBJ1-2, with 7 bases lining up with TRBD1. V shed 2 bases, J shed 6 bases, and the junction held 10 bases outside the gene matches. The CDR3 extends over 15 amino acids. CDR1 is SGHRS and CDR2 is YFSETQ in the germline V gene. The CDR3 here is CASSLSQDRANGYTF. The CDR3 coding sequence is TGCGCCAGCAGCTTATCCCAAGACAGGGCGAATGGCTACACCTTC.

This chain joins TRBV19 and TRBJ2-1, with 9 nucleotides matching TRBD1. The germline gives CDR1 LNHDA, CDR2 SQIVND (reference sequence). The V segment lost 3 bases and the J segment 9 bases; nucleotides outside the gene matches: 6. The length of the CDR3 is 14 residues. CDR3 region: CASSIGTGNGEQFF. For the CDR3, the DNA is TGTGCCAGTAGTATCGGGACAGGGAATGGTGAGCAGTTCTTC.